One and the same sample provided the 28 T cell receptor beta chains below, sequenced in a study of early T cells in non-severe SARS-CoV-2 infection. TCRdb re-called the 5' RACE reads through MiXCR, storing one row per CDR3 protein. The sample shows about 64,000 distinct CDR3 sequences, about 11% of them seen only once. Sequencing used whole blood, obtained at baseline. The receptor set was obtained from an adult who was a healthcare worker with PCR-confirmed SARS-CoV-2 infection or an uninfected control (not recorded which).

This clonotype occurred many times. The rearrangement links TRBV13 to TRBJ1-2; D call uncertain. The CDR3 has 16 residues. CDR1 and CDR2 (germline): PRHDT, FYEKMQ (reference sequence). V was clipped by 4 bases and J by 3 bases, with 18 bases between them. The CDR3 DNA follows: TGTGCCAGCAGCTCCCCGGCTATTGACGTATACTATGGCTACACCTTC. Its translation: CASSSPAIDVYYGYTF.

This clonotype was seen only a few times. The V and J genes are TRBV12-3 or TRBV12-4 and TRBJ1-5; D gene uncertain. This CDR3 region has 12 residues. V dropped 3 bases and J dropped 7 bases, with 7 bases sitting between them. The CDR3 loop is CASSFQLQPQHF. The DNA of the CDR3 is TGTGCCAGCAGTTTTCAGTTGCAGCCCCAGCATTTT.

This clonotype occurred a few times. The chain combines TRBV10-3 with TRBJ1-3; 9 bases are a match to TRBD1. The junction had 5 bases not matched to a gene; V was cut back by 3 bases and J by 2 bases. Per germline, CDR1 ENHRY and CDR2 SYGVKD. The CDR3 sequence is 16 residues long. CDR3 nucleotide sequence: TGTGCCATCAGTGACGTAAACAGGGGGCCTGGAAACACCATATATTTT. Its protein product is CAISDVNRGPGNTIYF.

This clonotype came up many times. V usage is TRBV7-6 and J usage is TRBJ2-1, with D perhaps matching TRBD2 (7 bases). Germline loops: CDR1 SGHVS, CDR2 FNYEAQ. This CDR3 is 16 amino acids long. V was cut by 8 bases and J by 4 bases, with 21 bases left in between. This chain's CDR3 is CASGGPLAGAYNEQFF. The CDR3 DNA sequence: TGTGCCAGCGGGGGACCACTGGCGGGGGCTTACAATGAGCAGTTCTTC.

This clonotype has ten or more counts. J is TRBJ2-4 and V is TRBV19, with D perhaps TRBD1 or TRBD2 (6 bases each). Germline values: CDR1 LNHDA, CDR2 SQIVND (reference sequence). The CDR3 extends over 14 amino acids. V was clipped by 5 bases and J by 7 bases, with 15 bases between them. In DNA, the CDR3 is TGTGCCAGTAGTGGGCGGGACATCAGGAACATTCAGTACTTC. It yields the protein CASSGRDIRNIQYF.

The chain uses TRBV10-2 and TRBJ1-1, with D perhaps matching TRBD1 (6 bases). CDR1 is WSHSY and CDR2 is SAAADI in the germline V gene. V was pared by 5 bases and J by 8 bases, with 15 bases between. The CDR3 covers 13 residues. Here the CDR3 reads CASSLLRQAEAFF. The CDR3 bases are TGCGCCAGCAGTCTATTGAGACAGGCAGAAGCTTTCTTT.

The CDR3 loop reads CASNYGGTYEQYF. The CDR3 region has the DNA TGTGCCAGCAACTACGGGGGGACCTACGAGCAGTACTTC. The chain has TRBV5-6 and TRBJ2-7, with 7 bases matching TRBD2. The length of the CDR3 is 13 residues. CDR1 and CDR2 (germline): SGHDT, YYEEEE. J gave up 2 bases and V 6 bases, and 5 bases lay outside the gene matches.

The chain links TRBV11-2 to TRBJ2-7, with D possibly being TRBD2 (6 bases). Germline-derived CDR1 and CDR2 are SGHAT and FQNNGV. The CDR3 contains 15 residues. The V end was cut by 6 bases, the J end by 1 base, with 16 bases between. The CDR3 DNA reads TGTGCCAGCAGGTCACCCGGGACTTCGTCCTACGAGCAGTACTTC. This codes for CASRSPGTSSYEQYF.

The sample holds a few counts of this clonotype. This chain connects TRBV12-3 or TRBV12-4 to TRBJ1-1, with D perhaps TRBD1 (5 bases). The ends were cut back, 1 base at V and 0 bases at J, with 15 bases in the middle. This CDR3 is built from 17 residues. The CDR3 DNA reads as TGTGCCAGCAGTTTAGGGTTTTGGGGGGGTATGAACACTGAAGCTTTCTTT. Amino acids: CASSLGFWGGMNTEAFF.

In this sample, this clonotype turned up a few times. This chain links TRBV7-6 with TRBJ2-1; TRBD2 agrees at 8 bases. The CDR3 extends over 16 amino acids. Per the germline V gene, CDR1 is SGHVS and CDR2 is FNYEAQ. The J segment lost 4 bases and the V segment lost 3 bases, leaving 8 bases of the junction unmatched. CDR3 sequence (DNA): TGTGCCAGCAGCTTCGGCAGGCTAGCGGGTTACAATGAGCAGTTCTTC. Its translation is CASSFGRLAGYNEQFF.

J is TRBJ2-1 and V is TRBV5-1, with 14 bases identical to TRBD2. CDR1 SGHRS and CDR2 YFSETQ come from the germline V gene. CDR3 length: 13 amino acids. With V trimmed by 6 bases and J by 10 bases, 3 bases remained unmatched. CDR3 protein: CASTGLAGGEQFF. The DNA for the CDR3 is TGCGCCAGCACCGGACTAGCGGGGGGAGAGCAGTTCTTC.

The sample holds many counts of this clonotype. The genes are TRBV19 and TRBJ2-4; possible D gene TRBD1, 6 bases. The CDR3 is 16 amino acids. V was shortened by 5 bases and J by 6 bases, with 20 bases between the two germline ends. CDR1 and CDR2 from the germline V gene are LNHDA and SQIVND (reference sequence). CDR3 in DNA: TGTGCCAGTAGTTCGACACAAACAGGGTTGAGAAACATTCAGTACTTC. It codes for CASSSTQTGLRNIQYF.

The chain combines TRBV10-1 with TRBJ2-7; TRBD2 agrees at 10 bases. Germline loops: CDR1 WNHNN, CDR2 SYGVQD (reference sequence). The CDR3 has 20 amino acids. V shed 0 bases and J 1 base; nucleotides not matched to a gene: 15. CDR3 sequence reads: CASSESPWLAGDEVSYEQYF. The CDR3 DNA follows: TGCGCCAGCAGTGAGTCGCCGTGGCTAGCGGGGGACGAAGTATCCTACGAGCAGTACTTC.

The CDR3 coding sequence is TGTGCCAGCAGTCCGTCCCACAGTGGCAATGAGCAGTTCTTC. It encodes CASSPSHSGNEQFF. The rearrangement uses TRBV6-5 and TRBJ2-1, with no clear D. The CDR3 is 14 amino acids. Germline V gene lookup returns CDR1 MNHEY and CDR2 SVGAGI. Trimming pared 5 bases from V and 6 bases from J, leaving 14 bases between.

This clonotype was counted at least ten times. The rearrangement links TRBV6-6 to TRBJ2-5, with 8 nucleotides matching TRBD2. The CDR3 has 11 amino acids. The V and J ends lost 11 bases and 4 bases, in that order; junction bases with no gene match: 3. Germline-derived CDR1 and CDR2 are MNHNY and SVGAGI (reference sequence). CDR3 residues: CAGGLAETQYF. As DNA, the CDR3 is TGTGCCGGAGGACTAGCAGAGACCCAGTACTTC.

This clonotype was counted only a few times. This chain uses TRBV20-1 with TRBJ2-3, with TRBD2 matching 10 bases. The trim removed 0 bases at V and 0 bases at J, leaving 3 bases unmatched. CDR1 and CDR2 from the germline V gene are DFQATT and SNEGSKA (reference sequence). CDR3 length: 16 residues. CDR3 in DNA: TGCAGTGCTAGAGAAGCTAGCGGGGGTAGCACAGATACGCAGTATTTT. Translated, it gives CSAREASGGSTDTQYF.

There are a few counts of this clonotype. This chain connects TRBV3-1 to TRBJ1-1; 7 bases align to TRBD1. With V trimmed by 1 base and J by 3 bases, 5 bases remained unmatched. This CDR3 contains 15 residues. Germline V gene lookup returns CDR1 LGHDT and CDR2 YNNKEL (reference sequence). The CDR3 nucleotides are TGTGCCAGCAGCCAAGGTATAGGGGGCTACACTGAAGCTTTCTTT. Protein: CASSQGIGGYTEAFF.

V is TRBV7-8 and J is TRBJ2-1; the D is unclear. Germline-derived CDR1 and CDR2 are SGHVS and FQNEAQ. V lost 0 bases to trimming and J lost 9 bases, with 12 bases between them. The CDR3 totals 14 residues. The DNA of the CDR3 is TGTGCCAGCAGCTTAGCGGGTGGTAGCACTGAGCAGTTCTTC. This codes for CASSLAGGSTEQFF.

This clonotype was seen ten or more times. The rearrangement joins TRBV27 to TRBJ2-1; tentative D call: TRBD2 (7 bases). The CDR3 is made up of 16 amino acids. Trimming pared 4 bases from V and 6 bases from J, leaving 19 bases between. CDR1 and CDR2 (germline): MNHEY, SMNVEV (reference sequence). The CDR3 nucleotides read TGTGCCAGCAGTTCCCTTGGGAGGGGGACTTTCAATGAGCAGTTCTTC. Its translation: CASSSLGRGTFNEQFF.

This clonotype was observed a few times. This chain connects TRBV6-2 or TRBV6-3 to TRBJ1-2; 7 positions agree with TRBD1. Germline values: CDR1 MNHEY, CDR2 SVGEGT. The CDR3 consists of 14 residues. V gave up 6 bases and J gave up 8 bases; unmatched junction bases: 12. The CDR3 region has the DNA TGTGCCAGCAGGAGTTTGGGGACAGCCGGCGGCTACACCTTC. Amino acids: CASRSLGTAGGYTF.

V and J are TRBV30 and TRBJ1-6, with D perhaps TRBD1 (5 bases). Between the trimmed V and J ends, which lost 0 bases and 8 bases, there was a span of 11 bases. This CDR3 region has 14 residues. Per germline, CDR1 GTSNPN and CDR2 SVGIG (reference sequence). DNA for the CDR3: TGTGCCTGGAGTGTTAACAGGTGGGATTCACCCCTCCACTTT. Its protein is CAWSVNRWDSPLHF.

The chain has TRBV5-1 and TRBJ2-1; D is undetermined. Germline V gene sequence: CDR1 SGHRS, CDR2 YFSETQ. The CDR3 runs 14 residues. Trimming took off 4 bases at V and 0 bases at J, with 8 bases between the two ends. The chain's CDR3 is CASSTVSSYNEQFF. The CDR3 nucleotides are TGCGCCAGCAGCACCGTTAGCTCCTACAATGAGCAGTTCTTC.

V is TRBV7-2 and J is TRBJ2-7; D not certain. CDR3 length equals 13 residues. V was pared by 1 base and J by 3 bases, with 7 bases between. From germline, CDR1 is SGHTA and CDR2 FQGNSA. CDR3 region: CASSLETGYEQYF. The CDR3 coding sequence is TGTGCCAGCAGCTTAGAGACGGGCTACGAGCAGTACTTC.

This clonotype was detected only a few times. The chain combines TRBV11-2 with TRBJ1-3; unclear D gene. The CDR3 is made up of 15 amino acids. V lost 5 bases and J lost 8, with 19 bases in between. Germline CDR1 is SGHAT and CDR2 is FQNNGV. The CDR3 DNA reads TGTGCCAGCAGCCGAAACGCCAGAAAGCTGGACACCATATATTTT. Its protein is CASSRNARKLDTIYF.

The rearrangement joins TRBV6-1 to TRBJ2-2, with D unresolved. The germline V and J ends were trimmed by 5 bases and 0 bases, with 7 bases remaining between them. The CDR3 runs 14 residues. CDR1 is MNHNS and CDR2 is SASEGT in the germline V gene. CDR3 DNA: TGTGCCAGCAGTAATCTGCCGAACACCGGGGAGCTGTTTTTT. This translates into CASSNLPNTGELFF.

In its sample, this clonotype was seen a few times. The chain recombines TRBV15 with TRBJ2-7, with TRBD1 matching 7 bases. Germline V lookup: CDR1 LNHNV, CDR2 YYDKDF (reference sequence). Trimming at V came to 3 bases and at J to 2 bases, leaving 4 bases not matched to a gene. The CDR3 loop spans 14 amino acids. CDR3 amino acids: CATSRTGTAYEQYF. The CDR3 coding sequence is TGTGCCACCAGCAGGACCGGGACAGCCTACGAGCAGTACTTC.

The gene calls are TRBV4-1 and TRBJ1-1; D is ambiguous. Trimming left V 4 bases short and J 0 bases short, with 9 bases between. Per germline, CDR1 MGHRA and CDR2 YSYEKL. This CDR3 is built from 14 residues. CDR3 amino acids: CASSPADVNTEAFF. In DNA, the CDR3 is TGCGCCAGCAGCCCAGCGGATGTGAACACTGAAGCTTTCTTT.

This clonotype occurred many times. This rearrangement joins TRBV20-1 to TRBJ2-1, with D uncertain. V lost 1 base and J 4 bases, leaving 5 bases between the germline ends. Germline lookup yields CDR1 DFQATT and CDR2 SNEGSKA (reference sequence). The CDR3 has 12 amino acids. For the CDR3, the DNA is TGCAGTGCTAGAGTCCCATACAATGAGCAGTTCTTC. It codes for CSARVPYNEQFF.